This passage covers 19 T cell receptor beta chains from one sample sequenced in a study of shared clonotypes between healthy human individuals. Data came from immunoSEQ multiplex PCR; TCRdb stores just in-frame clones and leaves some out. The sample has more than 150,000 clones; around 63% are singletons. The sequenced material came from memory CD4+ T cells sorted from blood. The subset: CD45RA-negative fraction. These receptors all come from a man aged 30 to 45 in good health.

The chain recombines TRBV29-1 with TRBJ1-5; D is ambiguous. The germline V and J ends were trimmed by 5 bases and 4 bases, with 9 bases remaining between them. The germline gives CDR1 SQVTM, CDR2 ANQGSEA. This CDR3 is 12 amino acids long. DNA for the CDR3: TGCAGCGTTCGGGAGCCGAATCAGCCCCAGCATTTT. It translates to CSVREPNQPQHF.

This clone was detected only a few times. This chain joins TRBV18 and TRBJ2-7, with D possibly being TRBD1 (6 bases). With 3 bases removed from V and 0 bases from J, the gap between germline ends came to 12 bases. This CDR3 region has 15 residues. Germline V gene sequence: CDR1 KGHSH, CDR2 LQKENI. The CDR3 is CASSPGAGDSYEQYF. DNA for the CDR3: TGTGCCAGCTCACCGGGGGCAGGAGACTCCTACGAGCAGTACTTC. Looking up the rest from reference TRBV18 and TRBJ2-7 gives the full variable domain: NAGVMQNPRHLVRRRGQEARLRCSPMKGHSHVYWYRQLPEEGLKFMVYLQKENIIDESGMPKERFSAEFPKEGPSILRIQQVVRGDSAAYFCASSPGAGDSYEQYFGPGTRLTVT.

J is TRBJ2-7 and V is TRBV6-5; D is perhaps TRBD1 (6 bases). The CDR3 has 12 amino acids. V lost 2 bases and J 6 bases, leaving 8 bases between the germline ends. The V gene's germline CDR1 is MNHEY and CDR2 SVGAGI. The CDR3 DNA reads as TGTGCCAGCAGTTACCAGGGGATCGAGCAGTACTTC. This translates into CASSYQGIEQYF.

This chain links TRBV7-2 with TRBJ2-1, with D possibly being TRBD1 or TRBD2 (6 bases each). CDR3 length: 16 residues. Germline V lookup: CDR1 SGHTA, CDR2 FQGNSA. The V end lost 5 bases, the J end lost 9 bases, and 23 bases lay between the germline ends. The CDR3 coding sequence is TGTGCCAGCAGCCGACAAGGGGGGAGTTGGATTAGTGAGCAGTTCTTC. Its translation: CASSRQGGSWISEQFF. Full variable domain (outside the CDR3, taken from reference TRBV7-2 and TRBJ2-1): GAGVSQSPSNKVTEKGKDVELRCDPISGHTALYWYRQSLGQGLEFLIYFQGNSAPDKSGLPSDRFSAERTGGSVSTLTIQRTQQEDSAVYLCASSRQGGSWISEQFFGPGTRLTVL.

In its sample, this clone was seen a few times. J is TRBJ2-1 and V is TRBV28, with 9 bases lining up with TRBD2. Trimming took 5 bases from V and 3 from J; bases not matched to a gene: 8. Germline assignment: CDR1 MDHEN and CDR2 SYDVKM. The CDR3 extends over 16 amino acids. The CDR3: CASSPSGRPLYNEQFF. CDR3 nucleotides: TGTGCCAGCAGTCCGAGCGGGAGGCCTCTCTACAATGAGCAGTTCTTC.

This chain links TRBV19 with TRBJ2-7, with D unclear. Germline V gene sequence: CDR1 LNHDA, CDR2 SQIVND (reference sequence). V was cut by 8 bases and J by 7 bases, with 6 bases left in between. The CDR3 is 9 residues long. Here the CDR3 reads CASLKEQYF. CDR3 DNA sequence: TGTGCCAGTTTGAAAGAGCAGTACTTC.

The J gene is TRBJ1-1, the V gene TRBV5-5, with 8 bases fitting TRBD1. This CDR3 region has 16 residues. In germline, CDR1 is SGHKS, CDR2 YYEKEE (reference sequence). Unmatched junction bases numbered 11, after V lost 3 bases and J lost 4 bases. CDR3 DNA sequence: TGTGCCAGCAGCTCCGAGGTGACAGGGGAGGGCACTGAAGCTTTCTTT. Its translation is CASSSEVTGEGTEAFF.

The CDR3 is CASSLTGGDSTDTQYF. As DNA, the CDR3 is TGTGCCAGCAGCTTAACCGGGGGGGATAGCACAGATACGCAGTATTTT. V gene TRBV7-3 combines with J gene TRBJ2-3; TRBD2 matches 8 bases. CDR3 length: 16 residues. CDR1 SGHTA and CDR2 FQGTGA come from the germline V gene. V gave up 0 bases and J gave up 0 bases; unmatched junction bases: 2. The full variable domain, completed using reference TRBV7-3 and TRBJ2-3, is GAGVSQTPSNKVTEKGKYVELRCDPISGHTALYWYRQSLGQGPEFLIYFQGTGAADDSGLPNDRFFAVRPEGSVSTLKIQRTERGDSAVYLCASSLTGGDSTDTQYFGPGTRLTVL.

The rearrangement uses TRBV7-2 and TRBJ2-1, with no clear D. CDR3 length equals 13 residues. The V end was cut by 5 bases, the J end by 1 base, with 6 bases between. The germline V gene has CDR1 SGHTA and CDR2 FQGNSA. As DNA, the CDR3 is TGTGCCAGCAGCCCCCCTTCCTACAATGAGCAGTTCTTC. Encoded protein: CASSPPSYNEQFF.

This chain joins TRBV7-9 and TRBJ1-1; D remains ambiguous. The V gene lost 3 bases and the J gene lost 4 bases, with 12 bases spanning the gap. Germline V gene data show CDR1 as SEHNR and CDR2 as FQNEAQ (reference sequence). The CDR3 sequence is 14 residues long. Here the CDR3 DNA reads TGTGCCAGCAGCTTGCCGGGGTACGGCACTGAAGCTTTCTTT. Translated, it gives CASSLPGYGTEAFF.

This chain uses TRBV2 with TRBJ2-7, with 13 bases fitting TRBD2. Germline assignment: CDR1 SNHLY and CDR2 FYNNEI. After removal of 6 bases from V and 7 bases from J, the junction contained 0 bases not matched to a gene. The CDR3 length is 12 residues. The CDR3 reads CASRLAGGEQYF. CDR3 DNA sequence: TGTGCCAGCAGACTAGCGGGAGGGGAGCAGTACTTC.

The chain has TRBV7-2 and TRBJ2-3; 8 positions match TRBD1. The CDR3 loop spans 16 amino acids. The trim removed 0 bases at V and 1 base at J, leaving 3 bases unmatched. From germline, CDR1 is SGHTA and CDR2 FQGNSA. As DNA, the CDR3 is TGTGCCAGCAGCTTAGCTGCGGGACAGGGCACAGATACGCAGTATTTT. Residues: CASSLAAGQGTDTQYF.

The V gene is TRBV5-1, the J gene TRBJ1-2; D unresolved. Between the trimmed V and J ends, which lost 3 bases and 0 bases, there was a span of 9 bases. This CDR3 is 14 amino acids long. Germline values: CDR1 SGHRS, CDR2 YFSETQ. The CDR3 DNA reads TGCGCCAGCAGCTACGAGAATTCTAACTATGGCTACACCTTC. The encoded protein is CASSYENSNYGYTF.

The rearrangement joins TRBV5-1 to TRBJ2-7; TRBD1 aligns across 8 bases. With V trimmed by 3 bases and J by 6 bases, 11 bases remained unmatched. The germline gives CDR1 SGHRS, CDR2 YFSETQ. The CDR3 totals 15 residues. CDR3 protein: CASSSRGRLLGEQYF. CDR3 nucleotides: TGCGCCAGCAGCTCCAGGGGGCGCTTACTGGGCGAGCAGTACTTC. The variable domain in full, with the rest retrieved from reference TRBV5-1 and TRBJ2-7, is KAGVTQTPRYLIKTRGQQVTLSCSPISGHRSVSWYQQTPGQGLQFLFEYFSETQRNKGNFPGRFSGRQFSNSRSEMNVSTLELGDSALYLCASSSRGRLLGEQYFGPGTRLTVT.

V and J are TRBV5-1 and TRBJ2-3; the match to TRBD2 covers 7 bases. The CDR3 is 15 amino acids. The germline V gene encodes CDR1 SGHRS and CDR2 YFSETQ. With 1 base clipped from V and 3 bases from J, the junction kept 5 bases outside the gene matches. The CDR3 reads CASSLTSAPTDTQYF. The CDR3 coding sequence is TGCGCCAGCAGCTTGACTAGCGCCCCTACAGATACGCAGTATTTT. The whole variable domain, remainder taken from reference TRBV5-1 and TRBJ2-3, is KAGVTQTPRYLIKTRGQQVTLSCSPISGHRSVSWYQQTPGQGLQFLFEYFSETQRNKGNFPGRFSGRQFSNSRSEMNVSTLELGDSALYLCASSLTSAPTDTQYFGPGTRLTVL.

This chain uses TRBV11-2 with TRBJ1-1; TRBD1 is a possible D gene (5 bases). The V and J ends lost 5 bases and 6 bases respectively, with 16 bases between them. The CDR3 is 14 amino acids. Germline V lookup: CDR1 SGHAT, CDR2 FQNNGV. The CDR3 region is CASSLYGLGPEAFF. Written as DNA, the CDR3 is TGTGCCAGCAGCCTATACGGGCTGGGACCTGAAGCTTTCTTT.

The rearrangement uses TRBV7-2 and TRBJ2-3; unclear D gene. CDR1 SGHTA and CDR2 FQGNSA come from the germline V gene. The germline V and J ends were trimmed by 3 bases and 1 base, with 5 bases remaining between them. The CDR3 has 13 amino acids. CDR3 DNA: TGTGCCAGCAGCTTGGGCGGCACAGATACGCAGTATTTT. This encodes CASSLGGTDTQYF. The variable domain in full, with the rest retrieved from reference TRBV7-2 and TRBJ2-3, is GAGVSQSPSNKVTEKGKDVELRCDPISGHTALYWYRQSLGQGLEFLIYFQGNSAPDKSGLPSDRFSAERTGGSVSTLTIQRTQQEDSAVYLCASSLGGTDTQYFGPGTRLTVL.

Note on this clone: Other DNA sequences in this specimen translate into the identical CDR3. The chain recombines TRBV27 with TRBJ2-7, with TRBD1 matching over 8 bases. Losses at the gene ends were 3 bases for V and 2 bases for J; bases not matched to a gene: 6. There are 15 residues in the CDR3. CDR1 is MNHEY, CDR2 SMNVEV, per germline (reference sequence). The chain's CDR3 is CASSFWTGYPYEQYF. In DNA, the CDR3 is TGTGCCAGCAGTTTCTGGACAGGGTATCCCTACGAGCAGTACTTC.

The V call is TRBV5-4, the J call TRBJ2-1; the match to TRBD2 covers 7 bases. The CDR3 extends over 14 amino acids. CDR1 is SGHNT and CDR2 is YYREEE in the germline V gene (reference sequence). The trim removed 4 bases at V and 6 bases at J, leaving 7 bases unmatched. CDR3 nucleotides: TGTGCCAGCAGCAGGGAGGGGACCGGCAATGAGCAGTTCTTC. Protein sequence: CASSREGTGNEQFF.